What follows are 20 T cell receptor beta chains derived from one specimen sequenced in a study of neoadjuvant nivolumab and ipilimumab in lung cancer. Produced via immunoSEQ multiplex PCR; TCRdb's table is partial and in-frame only. The table records over 25,000 clones, around 80% of them present only once. This sample comprised peripheral blood, obtained before neoadjuvant nivolumab, alone or with ipilimumab. These receptor sequences come from an adult with non-small cell lung cancer.

The chain uses TRBV4-3 and TRBJ2-5, with 8 positions matching TRBD2. CDR1 and CDR2 (germline): LGHNA, YSLEER. The CDR3 extends over 15 amino acids. V lost 1 base, J lost 4 bases, and 5 bases stayed unmatched. The CDR3 spells CASSQVGGGIETQYF. CDR3 DNA: TGCGCCAGCAGCCAAGTTGGCGGGGGGATAGAGACCCAGTACTTC.

The chain is built from TRBV7-8 and TRBJ1-5; the D is unclear. Trimming shortened V by 3 bases and J by 5 bases, and 5 bases separated the two germline ends. The CDR3 length is 12 residues. From germline, CDR1 is SGHVS and CDR2 FQNEAQ. The CDR3 reads CASSFADQPQHF. The CDR3 DNA reads TGTGCCAGCAGCTTTGCCGATCAGCCCCAGCATTTT.

This clone was picked up one time. V usage is TRBV10-3 and J usage is TRBJ1-4, with D possibly matching TRBD1 (5 bases). V lost 6 bases and J lost 10, with 15 bases in between. The CDR3 has 13 amino acids. Germline V gene data show CDR1 as ENHRY and CDR2 as SYGVKD. The CDR3 DNA sequence: TGTGCCATCAGCGAATCAGGGTACGGAAAACTGTTTTTT. Protein product: CAISESGYGKLFF.

V gene TRBV2 combines with J gene TRBJ2-5, with D perhaps matching TRBD1 or TRBD2 (6 bases each). Germline V CDR1 and CDR2: SNHLY, FYNNEI. V shed 2 bases and J shed 3 bases, with 19 bases lying between them. The CDR3 totals 17 residues. The CDR3 nucleotides read TGTGCCAGCAGTGAATTGGCAATCGGGGGACATAAAGAGACCCAGTACTTC. Translated, it gives CASSELAIGGHKETQYF.

The chain carries TRBV7-9 and TRBJ2-1; 9 nucleotides line up with TRBD2. J lost 1 base, V lost 1 base, and 5 bases had no gene match. This CDR3 has 17 residues. Germline V gene lookup returns CDR1 SEHNR and CDR2 FQNEAQ (reference sequence). The CDR3: CASSLGGGGASYNEQFF. The CDR3 DNA is TGTGCCAGCAGCTTAGGGGGCGGGGGGGCTTCCTACAATGAGCAGTTCTTC.

This clone came up once. The chain links TRBV5-4 to TRBJ2-1; perhaps TRBD2 as D (6 bases). This CDR3 comprises 14 residues. Trimming took 4 bases from V and 4 from J, leaving 12 bases between them. Germline V gives CDR1 SGHNT, CDR2 YYREEE (reference sequence). CDR3 in DNA: TGTGCCAGCAGCCCCGGCGGGGATTACAATGAGCAGTTCTTC. It codes for CASSPGGDYNEQFF.

The chain combines TRBV5-4 with TRBJ2-5, with D unclear. The CDR3 is 13 amino acids. Germline V gene lookup returns CDR1 SGHNT and CDR2 YYREEE (reference sequence). V lost 2 bases and J 4 bases, leaving 9 bases between the germline ends. In nucleotides, the CDR3 is TGTGCCAGCAGCTTTCGCCCCCCAGAGACCCAGTACTTC. It specifies CASSFRPPETQYF.

The chain uses TRBV11-2 and TRBJ2-2; the match to TRBD1 covers 9 bases. Germline CDR1 SGHAT, CDR2 FQNNGV. The CDR3 spans 15 residues. V was pared by 9 bases and J by 3 bases, with 8 bases of the junction left unmatched. Written as DNA, the CDR3 is TGTGCCAGTGGGGGGACAGGGTGGGACACCGGGGAGCTGTTTTTT. Protein product: CASGGTGWDTGELFF.

The J gene is TRBJ1-6, the V gene TRBV7-2, with a possible D match to TRBD1 (5 bases). Deletions cut 1 base from V and 6 bases from J, with 7 bases between. This CDR3 has 14 residues. Germline CDR1 SGHTA, CDR2 FQGNSA. As DNA, the CDR3 is TGTGCCAGCAGCTTAGTGGGGGGTAATTCACCCCTCCACTTT. Amino acids: CASSLVGGNSPLHF.

The chain has TRBV12-5 and TRBJ1-1, with 10 bases that match TRBD1. Germline CDR1 reads LGHNT; CDR2 reads FRNRAP. This CDR3 spans 13 amino acids. V trimming: 6 bases; J trimming: 2 bases; junction bases outside the gene matches: 0. The CDR3 here is CASGTGGNTEAFF. The CDR3 DNA sequence: TGTGCTAGTGGGACAGGGGGCAACACTGAAGCTTTCTTT.

This clone was counted only a few times. The CDR3 spells CASRESTGELFF. Here the CDR3 DNA reads TGTGCCAGCAGAGAGAGCACCGGGGAGCTGTTTTTT. The chain uses TRBV6-6 and TRBJ2-2; D not resolved. This CDR3 region has 12 residues. CDR1 is MNHNY and CDR2 is SVGAGI in the germline V gene (reference sequence). The V end lost 6 bases, the J end lost 4 bases, and 6 bases lay between the germline ends.

This clone showed up just a few times. J is TRBJ2-7 and V is TRBV18; TRBD1 matches at 10 bases. Per the germline V gene, CDR1 is KGHSH and CDR2 is LQKENI. The CDR3 spans 16 residues. Losses at the gene ends were 0 bases for V and 2 bases for J; bases not matched to a gene: 4. CDR3 nucleotide sequence: TGTGCCAGCTCACCACCGGGACAGGGGTCCCCCTACGAGCAGTACTTC. Protein: CASSPPGQGSPYEQYF.

In its sample, this clone was seen a few times. The CDR3 coding sequence is TGCAGCGTTCTTGATCGTGGCAGGGGGCTTGCTGAAGCTTTCTTT. As protein: CSVLDRGRGLAEAFF. V is TRBV29-1 and J is TRBJ1-1; 8 bases agree with TRBD1. The CDR3 covers 15 residues. J gave up 6 bases and V 5 bases, and 14 bases lay outside the gene matches. CDR1 and CDR2 from the germline V gene are SQVTM and ANQGSEA.

Only one count was recorded for this clone. The chain carries TRBV5-5 and TRBJ1-1, with 10 bases aligning to TRBD1. The CDR3 contains 16 residues. The V gene's germline CDR1 is SGHKS and CDR2 YYEKEE (reference sequence). After removal of 5 bases from V and 3 bases from J, the junction contained 10 bases not matched to a gene. CDR3 in amino acids: CASSFYSTGGYTEAFF. CDR3 sequence (DNA): TGTGCCAGCAGTTTTTACTCGACAGGGGGCTACACTGAAGCTTTCTTT.

The chain is built from TRBV11-2 and TRBJ2-3; 7 positions match TRBD1. Trimming took 1 base from V and 8 from J; bases not matched to a gene: 3. The CDR3 spans 13 residues. Germline values: CDR1 SGHAT, CDR2 FQNNGV. Here the CDR3 reads CASSLARQGTQYF. The DNA for the CDR3 is TGTGCCAGCAGCTTAGCCAGACAGGGTACGCAGTATTTT.

The CDR3 region is CASSNLWGHTEAFF. The CDR3 DNA follows: TGTGCCAGCAGCAACCTATGGGGGCACACTGAAGCTTTCTTT. This sequence joins TRBV6-1 and TRBJ1-1, with D possibly matching TRBD1 (6 bases). The germline V gene encodes CDR1 MNHNS and CDR2 SASEGT. Trimming left V 6 bases short and J 3 bases short, with 14 bases between. The CDR3 has 14 amino acids.

This clone is a singleton in its sample. This rearrangement joins TRBV5-5 to TRBJ2-5, with 9 bases identical to TRBD2. CDR3 length equals 17 residues. J was trimmed by 4 bases and V by 0 bases; bases with no gene match: 10. Looked up from germline, CDR1 is SGHKS and CDR2 is YYEKEE (reference sequence). CDR3 loop: CASSLASRGGAGETQYF. Written as DNA, the CDR3 is TGTGCCAGCAGCTTGGCGAGTCGCGGGGGGGCCGGAGAGACCCAGTACTTC. Using reference TRBV5-5 and TRBJ2-5 for the parts outside the CDR3, the full variable domain is DAGVTQSPTHLIKTRGQQVTLRCSPISGHKSVSWYQQVLGQGPQFIFQYYEKEERGRGNFPDRFSARQFPNYSSELNVNALLLGDSALYLCASSLASRGGAGETQYFGPGTRLLVL.

The chain combines TRBV5-1 with TRBJ2-3; D is perhaps TRBD1 (6 bases). Deletions cut 0 bases from V and 5 bases from J, with 10 bases between. Germline loops: CDR1 SGHRS, CDR2 YFSETQ. The CDR3 sequence is 14 residues long. The CDR3 here is CASSLAAGEDTQYF. CDR3 DNA: TGCGCCAGCAGCTTGGCCGCAGGGGAAGATACGCAGTATTTT.

Here the CDR3 reads CASSLGTSGIDTQYF. The CDR3 DNA reads as TGTGCCAGCTCACTTGGGACTAGCGGAATAGATACGCAGTATTTT. The J gene is TRBJ2-3, the V gene TRBV18, with 11 bases lining up with TRBD2. Germline CDR1 is KGHSH and CDR2 is LQKENI. The CDR3 length is 15 residues. The junction had 5 bases not matched to a gene; V was cut back by 4 bases and J by 5 bases. The variable domain in full, completed from reference TRBV18 and TRBJ2-3, reads NAGVMQNPRHLVRRRGQEARLRCSPMKGHSHVYWYRQLPEEGLKFMVYLQKENIIDESGMPKERFSAEFPKEGPSILRIQQVVRGDSAAYFCASSLGTSGIDTQYFGPGTRLTVL.

The chain uses TRBV7-2 and TRBJ2-3; D remains ambiguous. The CDR3 has 14 residues. Germline CDR1 and CDR2: SGHTA and FQGNSA. The ends were cut back, 8 bases at V and 2 bases at J, with 14 bases in the middle. Written as DNA, the CDR3 is TGTGCCAGCGGGGTCATGGCAACCACAGATACGCAGTATTTT. This translates into CASGVMATTDTQYF.